The rows below give T cell receptor beta chains drawn from one sample of a study of blood T cell repertoires in COVID-19. Profiled with immunoSEQ multiplex PCR; TCRdb holds only in-frame clones, not every one. Counted here are about 75,000 clones, around 79% occurring once; the ten biggest clones make up 5.4%. Sequencing was carried out using peripheral blood. The receptor source for this set is a woman older than 75 with active or convalescent COVID-19. Each CDR3 is given with its conserved first and last residue. D genes are given only for firm matches. Rows may omit the clone size; those that give it use once, few, many or a size class.

D: -; J: TRBJ2-1; V: TRBV11-2; size: few; CDR3: CASSIGLNYNEQFF; DNA: TGTGCCAGCAGCATAGGACTGAACTACAATGAGCAGTTCTTC
D: TRBD2; J: TRBJ2-7; V: TRBV2; size: -; CDR3: CASSEMTSGAFEQYF; DNA: TGTGCCAGCAGTGAAATGACTAGCGGGGCTTTCGAGCAGTACTTC
D: TRBD1; J: TRBJ1-4; V: TRBV5-5; size: -; CDR3: CASSSGGTGKNEKLFF; DNA: TGTGCCAGCAGCTCGGGGGGGACAGGGAAAAATGAAAAACTGTTTTTT
D: TRBD1; J: TRBJ2-2; V: TRBV4-1; size: -; CDR3: CASSQPGQGRSGELFF; DNA: TGCGCCAGCAGCCAGCCGGGACAGGGACGGTCCGGGGAGCTGTTTTTT
D: TRBD2; J: TRBJ2-1; V: TRBV10-2; size: -; CDR3: CASSRPSGSVENEQFF; DNA: TGCGCCAGCAGTCGTCCTAGCGGGAGTGTCGAGAATGAGCAGTTCTTC
D: -; J: TRBJ2-7; V: TRBV6-1; size: few; CDR3: CASSEVRVVREQYF; DNA: TGTGCCAGCAGTGAAGTACGGGTAGTAAGGGAGCAGTACTTC
D: -; J: TRBJ2-6; V: TRBV10-3; size: -; CDR3: CAISRDISGANVLTF; DNA: TGTGCCATCAGTAGGGACATCTCTGGGGCCAACGTCCTGACTTTC
D: -; J: TRBJ1-6; V: TRBV9; size: -; CDR3: CASSPQGYSPLHF; DNA: TGTGCCAGCAGCCCCCAGGGGTACTCACCCCTCCACTTT
D: TRBD2; J: TRBJ2-3; V: TRBV19; size: -; CDR3: CASSMLGRGADTQYF; DNA: TGTGCCAGTAGTATGTTGGGGAGGGGTGCAGATACGCAGTATTTT
D: TRBD1; J: TRBJ1-5; V: TRBV28; size: -; CDR3: CASSYRQGASNQPQHF; DNA: TGTGCCAGCAGTTACCGACAGGGGGCTTCGAATCAGCCCCAGCATTTT
D: -; J: TRBJ2-7; V: TRBV5-8; size: -; CDR3: CANQTEGQLEQYF; DNA: TGTGCCAACCAGACAGAGGGACAACTCGAGCAGTACTTC
D: -; J: TRBJ2-7; V: TRBV21-1; size: -; CDR3: CASSKRSGGPFSSYEQYF; DNA: TGTGCCAGCAGCAAGAGGAGCGGGGGCCCCTTCAGCTCCTACGAGCAGTACTTC
D: TRBD1; J: TRBJ1-3; V: TRBV28; size: -; CDR3: CASSLITGGSGNTIYF; DNA: TGTGCCAGCAGTTTAATCACAGGGGGCTCTGGAAACACCATATATTTT
D: -; J: TRBJ1-1; V: TRBV3-1/TRBV3-2; size: -; CDR3: CASSHRGARAEAFF; DNA: TGTGCCAGCAGCCATCGGGGGGCGAGGGCTGAAGCTTTCTTT
D: -; J: TRBJ2-2; V: TRBV6-2/TRBV6-3; size: -; CDR3: CASSYSRLGRTNTGELFF; DNA: TGTGCCAGCAGTTACTCGAGATTGGGCAGGACGAACACCGGGGAGCTGTTTTTT
D: TRBD1; J: TRBJ2-5; V: TRBV10-1; size: -; CDR3: CASSEAGGQETQYF; DNA: TGCGCCAGCAGTGAGGCAGGGGGCCAGGAGACCCAGTACTTC
D: -; J: TRBJ2-4; V: TRBV25-1; size: -; CDR3: CASSDPGLAKNIQYF; DNA: TGTGCCAGCAGTGACCCAGGGTTAGCCAAAAACATTCAGTACTTC
D: TRBD2; J: TRBJ2-1; V: TRBV5-1; size: -; CDR3: CASRSSGGAAYNEQFF; DNA: TGCGCCAGCAGGTCCAGCGGGGGGGCCGCCTACAATGAGCAGTTCTTC
D: TRBD1; J: TRBJ2-5; V: TRBV28; size: few; CDR3: CASSSPGGQGAQYF; DNA: TGTGCCAGCAGTTCACCAGGGGGCCAAGGGGCCCAGTACTTC
D: -; J: TRBJ1-6; V: TRBV5-6; size: -; CDR3: CASSLDRQYDDNSPLHF; DNA: TGTGCCAGCAGCTTGGACAGGCAATACGACGATAATTCACCCCTCCACTTT
D: TRBD1; J: TRBJ1-4; V: TRBV9; size: -; CDR3: CARTGGDEKLFF; DNA: TGTGCCAGAACAGGGGGCGATGAAAAACTGTTTTTT
D: -; J: TRBJ2-3; V: TRBV4-1; size: -; CDR3: CASSQVLVGTDTQYF; DNA: TGCGCCAGCAGCCAAGTTTTAGTGGGCACAGATACGCAGTATTTT
D: -; J: TRBJ1-1; V: TRBV12-3/TRBV12-4; size: -; CDR3: CASSYRGNTEAFF; DNA: TGTGCCAGCAGTTATAGGGGGAACACTGAAGCTTTCTTT
D: -; J: TRBJ1-2; V: TRBV2; size: -; CDR3: CASTQALNYGYTF; DNA: TGTGCCAGTACACAGGCACTTAACTATGGCTACACCTTC
D: -; J: TRBJ1-4; V: TRBV19; size: -; CDR3: CASSMGGKGPTTNEKLFF; DNA: TGTGCCAGTAGTATGGGCGGGAAAGGACCGACAACTAATGAAAAACTGTTTTTT
D: TRBD1; J: TRBJ1-2; V: TRBV11-2; size: -; CDR3: CASSLTGQGARGYTF; DNA: TGTGCCAGCAGCTTAACGGGACAGGGGGCGAGAGGCTACACCTTC